One sample yielded the 9 T cell receptor beta chains listed below, sequenced in a study of regulatory T cells in long-lasting Graves disease. Time point specified: newly diagnosed GD, antithyroid drugs for less than 3 months. Isolated PBMC RNA provided the starting material for the TCR library. TCR beta libraries were built with iRepertoire HTBI primers and Arm-PCR of CDR3 regions. One entry per CDR3 protein, called by TCRdb with MiXCR from the multiplex PCR reads. The data hold about 540,000 distinct CDR3 sequences, with 13% observed a single time. The same sample was also studied in work on T cells in Graves' hyperthyroidism and ophthalmopathy.

The sequencing used peripheral blood mononuclear cells (PBMCs), collected at new diagnosis, from a patient treated with antithyroid drugs. Receptor source: a man aged 30 to 45 with Graves disease.

This clonotype appeared many times. This sequence joins TRBV2 and TRBJ2-5; D may correspond to TRBD1 or TRBD2 (6 bases each). The CDR3 has 13 amino acids. V was pared by 7 bases and J by 5 bases, with 14 bases between. The germline V gene has CDR1 SNHLY and CDR2 FYNNEI. The CDR3 region is CASIGGGTETQYF. The CDR3 region has the DNA TGTGCCAGCATCGGGGGCGGGACGGAGACCCAGTACTTC.

This clonotype has a count of ten or more. V is TRBV24-1 and J is TRBJ2-5; 7 bases fit TRBD1. This CDR3 comprises 14 residues. Germline CDR1 and CDR2: KGHDR and SFDVKD. J lost 5 bases, V lost 4 bases, and 6 bases had no gene match. As DNA, the CDR3 is TGTGCCACCAGTGACTCGGGACAGATCGAGACCCAGTACTTC. Its translation: CATSDSGQIETQYF.

This clonotype showed up many times. V gene TRBV12-3 or TRBV12-4 combines with J gene TRBJ1-1; no clear D. Between the trimmed V and J ends, which lost 2 bases and 6 bases, there was a span of 4 bases. There are 11 residues in the CDR3. The CDR3 region is CASSLSPEAFF. The CDR3 bases are TGTGCCAGCAGTTTATCCCCTGAAGCTTTCTTT.

J is TRBJ2-1 and V is TRBV7-2; 7 nucleotides line up with TRBD2. CDR1 is SGHTA and CDR2 is FQGNSA in the germline V gene. This CDR3 is 15 amino acids long. V lost 6 bases and J lost 4; bases outside the gene matches: 9. Here the CDR3 DNA reads TGTGCCAGCAGTCTAAGCCTAGCGGAGTACAATGAGCAGTTCTTC. Amino acid sequence: CASSLSLAEYNEQFF.

This clonotype was counted at least ten times. The chain couples TRBV28 to TRBJ1-3, with D possibly being TRBD1 (5 bases). Trimming left V 2 bases short and J 8 bases short, with 16 bases between. Germline CDR1 is MDHEN and CDR2 is SYDVKM. The CDR3 sequence is 15 residues long. The CDR3 loop reads CASSLANMGGDTIYF. CDR3 DNA sequence: TGTGCCAGCAGTTTAGCGAACATGGGAGGGGACACCATATATTTT.

This clonotype has a count of ten or more. V usage is TRBV20-1 and J usage is TRBJ1-4; TRBD1 is a possible D gene (6 bases). CDR1 is DFQATT, CDR2 SNEGSKA, per germline (reference sequence). The length of the CDR3 is 13 residues. With 6 bases removed from V and 3 bases from J, the gap between germline ends came to 11 bases. The CDR3: CSATTGPNEKLFF. The DNA for the CDR3 is TGCAGTGCAACGACAGGCCCTAATGAAAAACTGTTTTTT.

This clonotype was counted ten times or more. The genes are TRBV19 and TRBJ1-1; 9 bases fit TRBD1. Unmatched junction bases numbered 8, after V lost 10 bases and J lost 5 bases. The CDR3 spans 13 residues. Per germline, CDR1 LNHDA and CDR2 SQIVND (reference sequence). DNA for the CDR3: TGTGCCACTAACAGGGGGCGCGGAACTGAAGCTTTCTTT. Protein product: CATNRGRGTEAFF.

As regards this clonotype: At one of its ends the junction is not consistent with the germline gene, which may arise from a read error. CDR3: CASSGTSGQKLFF. In DNA form, the CDR3 reads TGTGCCAGCAGCGGGACTTCTGGGCAAAAACTGTTTTTT. The J gene is TRBJ1-4, the V gene TRBV4-1; maybe TRBD1 (5 bases). CDR1 and CDR2 from the germline V gene are MGHRA and YSYEKL. This CDR3 is built from 13 residues.

At least ten counts were recorded for this clonotype. The chain is built from TRBV24-1 and TRBJ1-1; 8 bases align to TRBD1. There are 13 residues in the CDR3. The ends lost 7 bases at V and 4 bases at J; junction bases unmatched: 4. Germline V gene sequence: CDR1 KGHDR, CDR2 SFDVKD. This CDR3 reads CATRGQGGTEAFF. The CDR3 DNA reads TGTGCCACCAGAGGACAGGGCGGCACTGAAGCTTTCTTT.